This T cell receptor (beta chain) emerged from a study of blood T cell repertoires in COVID-19. Generated by immunoSEQ multiplex PCR, the TCRdb table keeps only in-frame clones and is missing some. The repertoire holds 70,000 to 100,000 clones, with roughly 89% as singletons. The CDR3 totals 13 residues. The V gene's germline CDR1 is GTSNPN and CDR2 SVGIG (reference sequence). V shed 3 bases and J shed 1 base, with 9 bases lying between them. This TCR came from a woman older than 75 with active or convalescent COVID-19. The chain has TRBV30 and TRBJ1-1, with D possibly being TRBD1 (5 bases). The sample consisted of peripheral blood. CDR3: CAWRGTGNTEAFF. The DNA of the CDR3 is TGTGCCTGGAGGGGAACAGGGAACACTGAAGCTTTCTTT.